This T cell receptor beta chain was captured by sequencing in a study of Tregs in tolerant kidney transplant recipients. Repertoires were generated with immunoSEQ multiplex PCR, while TCRdb's copy carries only in-frame clones and drops some. The table includes approximately 66,000 clones, roughly 88% detected once. The ends lost 5 bases at V and 1 base at J; junction bases unmatched: 12. The CDR3 covers 18 residues. Germline V gives CDR1 SGHAT, CDR2 FQNNGV. This sequence was found in a human donor who received a combined kidney and bone marrow transplant. V gene TRBV11-2 combines with J gene TRBJ2-2, with 8 bases that match TRBD2. The material sequenced was Tregs from blood, taken before the transplant. In nucleotides, the CDR3 is TGTGCCAGCAGCCATCCGGGACTAGTCAATTTGAACACCGGGGAGCTGTTTTTT. Translation gives CASSHPGLVNLNTGELFF.